The source of this TCR beta chain is a study of post-analysis software for immune sequencing data. Study conclusions and caveats: Controls showed significantly higher normalized Chao1 diversity than did multiple sclerosis patients. A handful of TRBV segments were more frequent in patients than controls; TRBV5-6, TRBV5-1 and TRBV20-1 belonged to this group.

Sequencing libraries made from TCR beta cDNA carried unique molecular identifiers. Out of 1 to 10 million T cells, about 460,000 cDNA molecules were generated. A single record per CDR3 protein comes from TCRdb applying MiXCR to the PCR reads. The sample records approximately 360,000 distinct CDR3 sequences, 30% to 45% being singletons. This clonotype showed up just a few times. Antigen specificity is unknown. The junction had 5 bases not matched to a gene; V was cut back by 5 bases and J by 5 bases. This CDR3 comprises 14 residues. What was sequenced was blood. The sequence came from a girl aged 5-17 years with multiple sclerosis. The chain recombines TRBV12-3 or TRBV12-4 with TRBJ2-1; TRBD1 matches at 8 bases. CDR3 loop: CASSPMDRDNEQFF. For the CDR3, the DNA is TGTGCCAGCAGTCCGATGGACAGGGACAATGAGCAGTTCTTC.